The rows below give T cell receptor beta chains drawn from one sample of a study of blood T cell repertoires in COVID-19. Sequencing used immunoSEQ multiplex PCR; TCRdb keeps in-frame clones, though not all of them. Of 220,000 or so clones listed, roughly nine tenths are singletons. Sequences were obtained from PBMCs or T cells enriched from blood (not recorded which). These receptors were taken from a woman aged 18-35 years in a cohort exposed to, infected with or recovered from COVID-19 (not recorded which). Both conserved end residues are part of each CDR3. A D gene is named only where the DNA matches it firmly. Size values are once, few and many counts, or a class for expanded clones, and some rows have none.

v_call: TRBV6-5; d_call: .; j_call: TRBJ1-1; clone_size: .; cdr3_length: 14; cdr3_aa: CASSSLGVNTEAFF; cdr3_nt: TGTGCCAGCAGTTCATTAGGGGTGAACACTGAAGCTTTCTTT
v_call: TRBV19; d_call: TRBD1; j_call: TRBJ1-3; clone_size: .; cdr3_length: 16; cdr3_aa: CASSIPDRTSGNTIYF; cdr3_nt: TGTGCCAGTAGTATACCGGACAGGACCTCTGGAAACACCATATATTTT
v_call: TRBV29-1; d_call: TRBD1; j_call: TRBJ1-5; clone_size: .; cdr3_length: 13; cdr3_aa: CSVTGVGDQPQHF; cdr3_nt: TGCAGCGTTACAGGGGTGGGTGATCAGCCCCAGCATTTT
v_call: TRBV6-5; d_call: TRBD2; j_call: TRBJ2-5; clone_size: few; cdr3_length: 14; cdr3_aa: CASSLTSNQETQYF; cdr3_nt: TGTGCCAGCAGTCTGACTAGCAACCAAGAGACCCAGTACTTC
v_call: TRBV9; d_call: .; j_call: TRBJ2-5; clone_size: .; cdr3_length: 15; cdr3_aa: CASSVGIIGAETQYF; cdr3_nt: TGTGCCAGCAGCGTAGGGATCATAGGAGCGGAGACCCAGTACTTC
v_call: TRBV7-6; d_call: .; j_call: TRBJ2-2; clone_size: .; cdr3_length: 15; cdr3_aa: CASSLALGAGGELFF; cdr3_nt: TGTGCCAGCAGCTTAGCCCTGGGGGCTGGCGGGGAGCTGTTTTTT
v_call: TRBV6-5; d_call: .; j_call: TRBJ1-2; clone_size: .; cdr3_length: 15; cdr3_aa: CASTTGGDLGYGYTF; cdr3_nt: TGTGCCAGCACCACAGGCGGAGATCTTGGATATGGCTACACCTTC
v_call: TRBV27; d_call: .; j_call: TRBJ2-5; clone_size: .; cdr3_length: 13; cdr3_aa: CASSFQGAETQYF; cdr3_nt: TGTGCCAGCAGTTTTCAGGGCGCGGAGACCCAGTACTTC
v_call: TRBV7-9; d_call: TRBD1; j_call: TRBJ2-1; clone_size: .; cdr3_length: 15; cdr3_aa: CASSLRGPTYNEQFF; cdr3_nt: TGTGCCAGCAGCCTCAGGGGGCCAACCTACAATGAGCAGTTCTTC
v_call: TRBV6-2/TRBV6-3; d_call: .; j_call: TRBJ1-2; clone_size: .; cdr3_length: 14; cdr3_aa: CASSSYRFDYGYTF; cdr3_nt: TGTGCCAGCAGTTCCTACAGGTTTGACTATGGCTACACCTTC
v_call: TRBV7-9; d_call: .; j_call: TRBJ1-4; clone_size: once; cdr3_length: 15; cdr3_aa: CASSFSAGVFEKLFF; cdr3_nt: TGTGCCAGCAGCTTTTCGGCAGGGGTGTTTGAAAAACTGTTTTTT
v_call: TRBV27; d_call: TRBD1; j_call: TRBJ1-1; clone_size: .; cdr3_length: 17; cdr3_aa: CASSQFYRGAENTEAFF; cdr3_nt: TGTGCCAGCAGTCAATTTTACAGGGGCGCGGAGAACACTGAAGCTTTCTTT
v_call: TRBV9; d_call: .; j_call: TRBJ1-2; clone_size: .; cdr3_length: 14; cdr3_aa: CASSVGERDYGYTF; cdr3_nt: TGTGCCAGCAGCGTAGGGGAGAGGGACTATGGCTACACCTTC
v_call: TRBV7-9; d_call: TRBD2; j_call: TRBJ2-3; clone_size: .; cdr3_length: 16; cdr3_aa: CASSPYLAGAGDTQYF; cdr3_nt: TGTGCCAGCAGCCCCTACTTAGCGGGAGCGGGGGATACGCAGTATTTT
v_call: TRBV7-2; d_call: TRBD2; j_call: TRBJ2-5; clone_size: .; cdr3_length: 15; cdr3_aa: CASSLTSGFFQTQYF; cdr3_nt: TGTGCCAGCAGCTTGACTAGCGGATTTTTCCAGACCCAGTACTTC
v_call: TRBV3-1/TRBV3-2; d_call: TRBD2; j_call: TRBJ2-1; clone_size: .; cdr3_length: 17; cdr3_aa: CASSPERGLASYNEQFF; cdr3_nt: TGTGCCAGCAGCCCCGAGAGGGGACTAGCATCCTACAATGAGCAGTTCTTC
v_call: TRBV7-3; d_call: .; j_call: TRBJ2-5; clone_size: .; cdr3_length: 14; cdr3_aa: CASSPDSKKETQYF; cdr3_nt: TGTGCCAGCAGCCCGGACAGTAAGAAAGAGACCCAGTACTTC
v_call: TRBV29-1; d_call: .; j_call: TRBJ1-1; clone_size: .; cdr3_length: 13; cdr3_aa: CSVAGHLNTEAFF; cdr3_nt: TGCAGCGTTGCAGGGCACTTGAACACTGAAGCTTTCTTT
v_call: TRBV7-2; d_call: TRBD1; j_call: TRBJ1-2; clone_size: .; cdr3_length: 13; cdr3_aa: CASSIGQGYGYTF; cdr3_nt: TGTGCCAGCAGCATTGGACAGGGCTATGGCTACACCTTC
v_call: TRBV3-1/TRBV3-2; d_call: TRBD1; j_call: TRBJ2-5; clone_size: .; cdr3_length: 13; cdr3_aa: CASSETGGETQYF; cdr3_nt: TGTGCCAGCAGCGAAACAGGGGGCGAGACCCAGTACTTC
v_call: TRBV7-9; d_call: TRBD1; j_call: TRBJ1-1; clone_size: .; cdr3_length: 15; cdr3_aa: CASSSRTGTNTEAFF; cdr3_nt: TGTGCCAGCAGCTCGCGGACAGGGACGAACACTGAAGCTTTCTTT
v_call: TRBV5-5; d_call: .; j_call: TRBJ1-5; clone_size: .; cdr3_length: 16; cdr3_aa: CASSFTVSYSNQPQHF; cdr3_nt: TGTGCCAGCAGCTTTACAGTAAGCTATAGCAATCAGCCCCAGCATTTT
v_call: TRBV7-9; d_call: .; j_call: TRBJ2-7; clone_size: .; cdr3_length: 13; cdr3_aa: CASSARTPYEQYF; cdr3_nt: TGTGCCAGCAGCGCCCGGACACCTTACGAGCAGTACTTC
v_call: TRBV9; d_call: TRBD1; j_call: TRBJ2-7; clone_size: .; cdr3_length: 14; cdr3_aa: CASSKQGPSYEQYF; cdr3_nt: TGTGCCAGCAGCAAACAGGGGCCTTCCTACGAGCAGTACTTC
v_call: TRBV28; d_call: .; j_call: TRBJ1-3; clone_size: once; cdr3_length: 16; cdr3_aa: CASSLLTAGAGNTIYF; cdr3_nt: TGTGCCAGCAGTTTATTAACCGCAGGGGCTGGAAACACCATATATTTT
v_call: TRBV11-2; d_call: .; j_call: TRBJ1-6; clone_size: .; cdr3_length: 14; cdr3_aa: CASSLQVSNSPLHF; cdr3_nt: TGTGCCAGCAGCTTACAGGTCTCCAATTCACCCCTCCACTTT
v_call: TRBV5-1; d_call: TRBD2; j_call: TRBJ2-1; clone_size: once; cdr3_length: 18; cdr3_aa: CASSLDLGGRAGYNEQFF; cdr3_nt: TGCGCCAGCAGCTTGGATCTCGGCGGGAGGGCGGGCTACAATGAGCAGTTCTTC
v_call: TRBV6-6; d_call: .; j_call: TRBJ1-2; clone_size: .; cdr3_length: 15; cdr3_aa: CASSSPVDSNYGYTF; cdr3_nt: TGTGCCAGCAGTTCCCCCGTCGACAGTAACTATGGCTACACCTTC
v_call: TRBV5-1; d_call: TRBD1; j_call: TRBJ2-5; clone_size: .; cdr3_length: 16; cdr3_aa: CASSFVTTGGGETQYF; cdr3_nt: TGCGCCAGCAGTTTTGTGACGACAGGGGGTGGAGAGACCCAGTACTTC
v_call: TRBV2; d_call: .; j_call: TRBJ1-2; clone_size: .; cdr3_length: 15; cdr3_aa: CASRPFFQGIYGYTF; cdr3_nt: TGTGCCAGCAGGCCTTTCTTCCAGGGGATCTATGGCTACACCTTC
v_call: TRBV5-1; d_call: TRBD1; j_call: TRBJ1-3; clone_size: once; cdr3_length: 15; cdr3_aa: CASKEGQGDGNTIYF; cdr3_nt: TGCGCCAGCAAAGAGGGGCAGGGGGACGGAAACACCATATATTTT
v_call: TRBV5-1; d_call: .; j_call: TRBJ1-1; clone_size: .; cdr3_length: 15; cdr3_aa: CASSLWAGPNTEAFF; cdr3_nt: TGCGCCAGCAGCTTGTGGGCAGGGCCGAACACTGAAGCTTTCTTT
v_call: TRBV27; d_call: .; j_call: TRBJ1-1; clone_size: .; cdr3_length: 14; cdr3_aa: CASSLFSANTEAFF; cdr3_nt: TGTGCCAGCAGTTTATTCAGTGCGAACACTGAAGCTTTCTTT
v_call: TRBV21-1; d_call: .; j_call: TRBJ1-2; clone_size: .; cdr3_length: 14; cdr3_aa: CASSPNYRVGGYTF; cdr3_nt: TGTGCCAGCAGCCCGAATTACAGGGTCGGAGGCTACACCTTC
v_call: TRBV5-1; d_call: TRBD1; j_call: TRBJ1-2; clone_size: .; cdr3_length: 13; cdr3_aa: CASSLRDSYGYTF; cdr3_nt: TGCGCCAGCAGCTTGCGGGACAGTTATGGCTACACCTTC
v_call: TRBV6-4; d_call: .; j_call: TRBJ2-3; clone_size: .; cdr3_length: 14; cdr3_aa: CASSDGGGTDTQYF; cdr3_nt: TGTGCCAGCAGTGACGGCGGGGGCACAGATACGCAGTATTTT
v_call: TRBV7-2; d_call: .; j_call: TRBJ1-5; clone_size: .; cdr3_length: 15; cdr3_aa: CASSQGVFGNQPQHF; cdr3_nt: TGTGCCAGCAGCCAAGGGGTTTTCGGCAATCAGCCCCAGCATTTT
v_call: TRBV7-2; d_call: .; j_call: TRBJ1-2; clone_size: .; cdr3_length: 13; cdr3_aa: CASSPRQPYGYTF; cdr3_nt: TGTGCCAGCAGCCCGCGACAGCCCTATGGCTACACCTTC
v_call: TRBV7-2; d_call: .; j_call: TRBJ2-3; clone_size: .; cdr3_length: 14; cdr3_aa: CASSPPGSTDTQYF; cdr3_nt: TGTGCCAGCAGCCCCCCAGGGAGCACAGATACGCAGTATTTT
v_call: TRBV29-1; d_call: TRBD2; j_call: TRBJ2-1; clone_size: .; cdr3_length: 16; cdr3_aa: CSVENMGGSSYNEQFF; cdr3_nt: TGCAGCGTTGAAAATATGGGCGGGAGCTCCTACAATGAGCAGTTCTTC
v_call: TRBV19; d_call: .; j_call: TRBJ2-2; clone_size: once; cdr3_length: 16; cdr3_aa: CATGGRDSSNTGELFF; cdr3_nt: TGTGCCACCGGGGGAAGAGATAGTTCGAACACCGGGGAGCTGTTTTTT
v_call: TRBV28; d_call: .; j_call: TRBJ1-1; clone_size: once; cdr3_length: 16; cdr3_aa: CASSLPPGEGDTEAFF; cdr3_nt: TGTGCCAGCAGTTTGCCCCCCGGGGAGGGGGACACTGAAGCTTTCTTT
v_call: TRBV3-1/TRBV3-2; d_call: TRBD1; j_call: TRBJ1-1; clone_size: .; cdr3_length: 17; cdr3_aa: CASSPLEGQGMNTEAFF; cdr3_nt: TGTGCCAGCAGCCCCCTGGAGGGACAGGGGATGAACACTGAAGCTTTCTTT
v_call: TRBV7-9; d_call: .; j_call: TRBJ1-1; clone_size: .; cdr3_length: 11; cdr3_aa: CASSSSTEAFF; cdr3_nt: TGTGCCAGCAGCTCCTCGACTGAAGCTTTCTTT
v_call: TRBV6-2/TRBV6-3; d_call: .; j_call: TRBJ1-2; clone_size: .; cdr3_length: 12; cdr3_aa: CASSQDRHGYTF; cdr3_nt: TGTGCCAGCAGTCAGGACAGACATGGCTACACCTTC
v_call: TRBV5-1; d_call: TRBD1; j_call: TRBJ2-3; clone_size: .; cdr3_length: 15; cdr3_aa: CASSPRDRVGDTQYF; cdr3_nt: TGCGCCAGCAGCCCCCGGGACAGGGTGGGAGATACGCAGTATTTT
v_call: TRBV7-9; d_call: .; j_call: TRBJ2-1; clone_size: .; cdr3_length: 13; cdr3_aa: CASSLALTGEQFF; cdr3_nt: TGTGCCAGCAGCTTAGCGCTGACTGGTGAGCAGTTCTTC
v_call: TRBV11-3; d_call: .; j_call: TRBJ2-3; clone_size: .; cdr3_length: 15; cdr3_aa: CASSLGTVRPDTQYF; cdr3_nt: TGTGCCAGCAGCTTAGGGACAGTCAGACCAGATACGCAGTATTTT
v_call: TRBV11-1; d_call: .; j_call: TRBJ2-2; clone_size: .; cdr3_length: 11; cdr3_aa: CASSLLGELFF; cdr3_nt: TGTGCCAGCAGCTTACTCGGGGAGCTGTTTTTT
v_call: TRBV12-3/TRBV12-4; d_call: .; j_call: TRBJ1-1; clone_size: .; cdr3_length: 13; cdr3_aa: CASSFPRNTEAFF; cdr3_nt: TGTGCCAGCAGTTTTCCCCGGAACACTGAAGCTTTCTTT
v_call: TRBV5-6; d_call: .; j_call: TRBJ2-5; clone_size: .; cdr3_length: 15; cdr3_aa: CASSFENSPTETQYF; cdr3_nt: TGTGCCAGCAGCTTTGAGAACAGTCCTACAGAGACCCAGTACTTC
v_call: TRBV10-3; d_call: .; j_call: TRBJ1-1; clone_size: .; cdr3_length: 11; cdr3_aa: CAIGQNTEAFF; cdr3_nt: TGTGCCATCGGGCAGAACACTGAAGCTTTCTTT
v_call: TRBV28; d_call: .; j_call: TRBJ1-6; clone_size: .; cdr3_length: 11; cdr3_aa: CASSSNSPLHF; cdr3_nt: TGTGCCAGCAGTTCGAATTCACCCCTCCACTTT
v_call: TRBV18; d_call: TRBD2; j_call: TRBJ2-1; clone_size: .; cdr3_length: 17; cdr3_aa: CASSPRRTSGPYNEQFF; cdr3_nt: TGTGCCAGCTCACCACGGCGGACTAGCGGGCCCTACAATGAGCAGTTCTTC
v_call: TRBV6-5; d_call: TRBD2; j_call: TRBJ2-1; clone_size: .; cdr3_length: 14; cdr3_aa: CASSYAGGYNEQFF; cdr3_nt: TGTGCCAGCAGTTACGCGGGGGGCTACAATGAGCAGTTCTTC
v_call: TRBV3-1/TRBV3-2; d_call: .; j_call: TRBJ2-1; clone_size: .; cdr3_length: 16; cdr3_aa: CASSHILRSSYNEQFF; cdr3_nt: TGTGCCAGCAGCCACATACTACGGAGCTCCTACAATGAGCAGTTCTTC
v_call: TRBV2; d_call: .; j_call: TRBJ1-2; clone_size: .; cdr3_length: 13; cdr3_aa: CASSAEENYGYTF; cdr3_nt: TGTGCCAGCAGTGCTGAGGAAAACTATGGCTACACCTTC
v_call: TRBV30; d_call: .; j_call: TRBJ1-1; clone_size: .; cdr3_length: 12; cdr3_aa: CAWKMGGTKAFF; cdr3_nt: TGTGCCTGGAAAATGGGGGGAACTAAGGCTTTCTTT
v_call: TRBV4-2; d_call: .; j_call: TRBJ1-3; clone_size: .; cdr3_length: 18; cdr3_aa: CASSQDGGTLHSGNTIYF; cdr3_nt: TGTGCCAGCAGCCAAGATGGGGGCACACTTCACTCTGGAAACACCATATATTTT
v_call: TRBV5-6; d_call: TRBD1; j_call: TRBJ2-7; clone_size: .; cdr3_length: 16; cdr3_aa: CASSLDVTGVVYEQYF; cdr3_nt: TGTGCCAGCAGCTTGGATGTGACAGGGGTCGTCTACGAGCAGTACTTC